These 18 T cell receptor beta chains were sequenced from one sample in a study of blood T cell repertoires in COVID-19. The protocol was immunoSEQ multiplex PCR, while the TCRdb copy is restricted to in-frame clones and leaves out a portion. This table holds roughly 9,600 clones, around 80% found once. The sample was peripheral blood. The receptors derive from a man aged 60 to 69 with active COVID-19.

This chain links TRBV28 with TRBJ2-7; D may be TRBD2 (6 bases). Trimming pared 3 bases from V and 0 bases from J, leaving 15 bases between. Germline V lookup: CDR1 MDHEN, CDR2 SYDVKM. The CDR3 extends over 16 amino acids. CDR3 DNA sequence: TGTGCCAGCAGTTTTAAAGTCGGGGGTAGCTCCTACGAGCAGTACTTC. Translation gives CASSFKVGGSSYEQYF.

The V and J genes are TRBV23-1 and TRBJ2-1, with D possibly being TRBD1 (6 bases). TRBV23-1 is an ORF for which the function is uncertain. CDR3 size: 17 residues. Trimming took off 6 bases at V and 6 bases at J, with 24 bases between the two ends. CDR3 sequence (DNA): TGCGCCAGCAGCCAAGGAGGTCCCCCAGGGGCCGGCAATGAGCAGTTCTTC. As protein: CASSQGGPPGAGNEQFF.

Only a few counts were recorded for this clone. The rearrangement links TRBV5-6 to TRBJ1-3, with D possibly being TRBD1 (5 bases). The V gene's germline CDR1 is SGHDT and CDR2 YYEEEE. The CDR3 contains 15 residues. Trimming shortened V by 2 bases and J by 0 bases, and 9 bases separated the two germline ends. The CDR3 DNA sequence: TGTGCCAGCAGCTTTAGGGGACTCTCTGGAAACACCATATATTTT. Translated: CASSFRGLSGNTIYF.

The chain is built from TRBV10-3 and TRBJ1-1, with D possibly TRBD1 on 5 matching bases. Per the germline V gene, CDR1 is ENHRY and CDR2 is SYGVKD. The CDR3 consists of 12 residues. With 10 bases removed from V and 0 bases from J, the gap between germline ends came to 9 bases. CDR3 in amino acids: CASRGVNTEAFF. Written as DNA, the CDR3 is TGTGCCAGCCGGGGGGTGAACACTGAAGCTTTCTTT.

The chain links TRBV5-1 to TRBJ2-6, with D uncertain. The V end was cut by 0 bases, the J end by 2 bases, with 6 bases between. This CDR3 spans 15 amino acids. Germline V CDR1 and CDR2: SGHRS, YFSETQ. This CDR3 is CASSLASTGANVLTF. Here the CDR3 DNA reads TGCGCCAGCAGCTTGGCCTCTACTGGGGCCAACGTCCTGACTTTC.

The count of this clone is one. The V and J genes are TRBV29-1 and TRBJ2-1; 11 bases align to TRBD2. Germline V gene sequence: CDR1 SQVTM, CDR2 ANQGSEA. The junction had 6 bases not matched to a gene; V was cut back by 8 bases and J by 6 bases. This CDR3 has 13 residues. The DNA for the CDR3 is TGCAGCCGACTGACTAGCGGGATCAATGAGCAGTTCTTC. It yields the protein CSRLTSGINEQFF.

This clone was counted a single time. This chain links TRBV2 with TRBJ1-3; 7 positions agree with TRBD1. Germline loops: CDR1 SNHLY, CDR2 FYNNEI. This CDR3 comprises 15 residues. The V segment lost 5 bases and the J segment 4 bases; nucleotides outside the gene matches: 8. DNA for the CDR3: TGTGCCAGCAGTACACAGGGGCTGGGGGGAAACACCATATATTTT. Translation gives CASSTQGLGGNTIYF.

The CDR3 bases are TGTGCCAGCAGTTCCGCCAGGCGGGAGCTGTTTTTT. It encodes CASSSARRELFF. The rearrangement uses TRBV27 and TRBJ2-2; D gene unclear. Per the germline V gene, CDR1 is MNHEY and CDR2 is SMNVEV (reference sequence). V was clipped by 4 bases and J by 9 bases, with 9 bases between them. The CDR3 is made up of 12 amino acids.

The chain employs TRBV24-1 and TRBJ2-1, with 11 nucleotides matching TRBD1. There are 19 residues in the CDR3. V gave up 4 bases and J gave up 5 bases; unmatched junction bases: 15. Per germline, CDR1 KGHDR and CDR2 SFDVKD. The CDR3 is CATSDPSFPGQGGNNEQFF. CDR3 in DNA: TGTGCCACCAGTGACCCATCCTTTCCGGGACAGGGGGGTAACAATGAGCAGTTCTTC.

V usage is TRBV7-9 and J usage is TRBJ1-1, with TRBD1 matching 9 bases. This CDR3 has 15 residues. The germline V gene has CDR1 SEHNR and CDR2 FQNEAQ (reference sequence). The V gene end was trimmed by 4 bases and the J gene end by 3 bases; junction bases not matched to a gene: 6. CDR3 nucleotide sequence: TGTGCCAGCAGCTCACAGGGGGCTCTGGACACTGAAGCTTTCTTT. Amino acid sequence: CASSSQGALDTEAFF.

V gene TRBV19 combines with J gene TRBJ2-3; 7 bases line up with TRBD2. Trimming took 3 bases from V and 2 from J; bases not matched to a gene: 2. From germline, CDR1 is LNHDA and CDR2 SQIVND (reference sequence). CDR3 size: 14 residues. For the CDR3, the DNA is TGTGCCAGTAGTATGGGGAGGGACACAGATACGCAGTATTTT. As protein: CASSMGRDTDTQYF.

The chain recombines TRBV6-2 or TRBV6-3 with TRBJ2-3; TRBD2 matches 12 bases. Germline V gene sequence: CDR1 MNHEY, CDR2 SVGEGT. V trimming: 6 bases; J trimming: 2 bases; junction bases outside the gene matches: 9. The CDR3 loop spans 17 amino acids. Here the CDR3 DNA reads TGTGCCAGCAGCCGTTGGACTAGCGGGGAAAACACAGATACGCAGTATTTT. Protein sequence: CASSRWTSGENTDTQYF.

This clone has more than one count but fewer than ten. The V call is TRBV27, the J call TRBJ2-5, with a possible D match to TRBD2 (6 bases). This CDR3 is built from 16 residues. The germline CDR1 and CDR2 sequences are MNHEY and SMNVEV (reference sequence). The germline V and J ends were trimmed by 5 bases and 5 bases, with 21 bases remaining between them. CDR3 sequence (DNA): TGTGCCAGCAGTAACCCCCAGGCGGGGATATTGGAGACCCAGTACTTC. This encodes CASSNPQAGILETQYF.

This clone turned up a few times. The chain links TRBV28 to TRBJ1-5, with 11 bases lining up with TRBD1. The CDR3 is 18 amino acids. The germline CDR1 and CDR2 sequences are MDHEN and SYDVKM. V lost 5 bases to trimming and J lost 6 bases; unmatched junction nucleotides: 15. Here the CDR3 reads CASSPPDRGRLFGQPQHF. The CDR3 DNA sequence: TGTGCCAGCAGTCCCCCGGACAGGGGGCGCCTTTTTGGTCAGCCCCAGCATTTT.

The chain couples TRBV9 to TRBJ2-5; D might be TRBD2 (5 bases). Per the germline V gene, CDR1 is SGDLS and CDR2 is YYNGEE. The V and J ends lost 3 bases and 4 bases respectively, with 13 bases between them. The CDR3 is made up of 14 amino acids. CDR3 sequence (DNA): TGTGCCAGCAGCGCCGGACTGCACGGAGAGACCCAGTACTTC. Its translation: CASSAGLHGETQYF.

This clone was observed a handful of times. The V and J genes are TRBV11-2 and TRBJ2-7, with D possibly matching TRBD2 (5 bases). This CDR3 has 14 amino acids. The V gene lost 5 bases and the J gene lost 7 bases, with 18 bases spanning the gap. CDR1 is SGHAT and CDR2 is FQNNGV in the germline V gene. The CDR3 sequence: CASSAPLRDVEQYF. The CDR3 region has the DNA TGTGCCAGCAGCGCCCCGCTACGGGATGTGGAGCAGTACTTC.

The V and J genes are TRBV7-4 and TRBJ2-7; D is undetermined. This CDR3 comprises 14 residues. CDR1 is SGHVT and CDR2 is SQSDAQ in the germline V gene. Trimming removed 4 bases at V and 0 bases at J, with 10 bases between. CDR3 sequence reads: CASSSYWSSYEQYF. As DNA, the CDR3 is TGTGCCAGCAGCTCTTACTGGAGCTCCTACGAGCAGTACTTC.

The J gene is TRBJ2-1, the V gene TRBV6-5; D not certain. From germline, CDR1 is MNHEY and CDR2 SVGAGI. The CDR3 length is 13 residues. Trimming left V 8 bases short and J 5 bases short, with 13 bases between. In DNA, the CDR3 is TGTGCCAGCCGAAATGGAGCTGACAATGAGCAGTTCTTC. Its translation is CASRNGADNEQFF.